These 30 T cell receptor beta chains share one sample of origin, sequenced in a study of shared clonotypes between healthy human individuals. TCRdb's table, derived via immunoSEQ multiplex PCR, lists solely in-frame clones and lacks some. Of about 2.3 million clones listed, approximately 93% were seen once; the top ten hold 0.39%. Sequenced sample: naive CD4+ T cells from PBMCs. Stated subset: CD45RA+ positively selected. These receptors were obtained from a man between 18 and 35 years old in good health. Some clones in this sample may be carry-over from other donors' samples.

The CDR3 nucleotides read TGTGCCAGCTCACCATTGGCTTCTCCCTCCGCAGTCAATGAGCAGTTCTTC. Encoded protein: CASSPLASPSAVNEQFF. The chain has TRBV18 and TRBJ2-1, with D hard to call. CDR1 is KGHSH and CDR2 is LQKENI in the germline V gene. The CDR3 contains 17 residues. Trimming cost V 2 bases and J 6 bases, with 20 bases left between them. The variable domain in full, completed from reference TRBV18 and TRBJ2-1, reads NAGVMQNPRHLVRRRGQEARLRCSPMKGHSHVYWYRQLPEEGLKFMVYLQKENIIDESGMPKERFSAEFPKEGPSILRIQQVVRGDSAAYFCASSPLASPSAVNEQFFGPGTRLTVL.

The genes are TRBV27 and TRBJ1-4; TRBD1 aligns across 8 bases. Trimming at V came to 3 bases and at J to 5 bases, leaving 5 bases not matched to a gene. The CDR3 length is 15 residues. Germline CDR1 and CDR2: MNHEY and SMNVEV (reference sequence). The DNA of the CDR3 is TGTGCCAGCAGTTTCGGACAGGGACGGAATGAAAAACTGTTTTTT. As protein: CASSFGQGRNEKLFF.

The rearrangement uses TRBV6-5 and TRBJ2-1; 9 nucleotides align to TRBD1. The CDR3 totals 13 residues. V lost 6 bases, J lost 9 bases, and 6 bases stayed unmatched. Germline CDR1 MNHEY, CDR2 SVGAGI. CDR3 nucleotides: TGTGCCAGCAGAGGACAGGGGCCCGGTGAGCAGTTCTTC. It yields the protein CASRGQGPGEQFF.

The chain uses TRBV12-5 and TRBJ1-1; D not resolved. The ends were cut back, 3 bases at V and 4 bases at J, with 3 bases in the middle. Germline-derived CDR1 and CDR2 are LGHNT and FRNRAP. The CDR3 consists of 11 residues. CDR3 DNA: TGTGCTAGTGGTTTAGCCACTGAAGCTTTCTTT. Residues: CASGLATEAFF.

This clone has a single count. The V call is TRBV30, the J call TRBJ1-3, with 8 bases fitting TRBD1. This CDR3 region has 14 residues. J was trimmed by 0 bases and V by 5 bases; bases with no gene match: 3. The V gene's germline CDR1 is GTSNPN and CDR2 SVGIG (reference sequence). The CDR3 reads CAWDRGGSGNTIYF. The CDR3 DNA follows: TGTGCCTGGGACAGGGGCGGCTCTGGAAACACCATATATTTT.

V gene TRBV9 combines with J gene TRBJ2-3, with 9 bases matching TRBD2. Trimming removed 0 bases from V and 5 bases from J; junction bases left unmatched: 7. Germline V gives CDR1 SGDLS, CDR2 YYNGEE. The CDR3 runs 16 residues. As DNA, the CDR3 is TGTGCCAGCAGCGTAGGTGCGGGAGGGCCTGTAGATACGCAGTATTTT. This encodes CASSVGAGGPVDTQYF.

In this sample, this clone turned up once. CDR3 nucleotide sequence: TGTGCCACCAGCCCGGGTCGGGGCTATGGGGAGACCCAGTACTTC. Amino acid sequence: CATSPGRGYGETQYF. V and J are TRBV15 and TRBJ2-5; D is perhaps TRBD1 or TRBD2 (5 bases each). The CDR3 totals 15 residues. Germline V gene sequence: CDR1 LNHNV, CDR2 YYDKDF (reference sequence). Trimming shortened V by 5 bases and J by 5 bases, and 18 bases separated the two germline ends.

This chain joins TRBV28 and TRBJ1-5; 7 nucleotides align to TRBD1. This CDR3 has 17 amino acids. With 3 bases clipped from V and 0 bases from J, the junction kept 8 bases outside the gene matches. In germline, CDR1 is MDHEN, CDR2 SYDVKM. CDR3 loop: CASSFAGTVYSNQPQHF. DNA for the CDR3: TGTGCCAGCAGTTTCGCCGGGACAGTCTATAGCAATCAGCCCCAGCATTTT.

This rearrangement joins TRBV6-5 to TRBJ1-3; D might be TRBD1 (6 bases). The CDR3 runs to 14 residues. V was trimmed by 6 bases and J by 2 bases, leaving 11 bases between them. Germline V lookup: CDR1 MNHEY, CDR2 SVGAGI. CDR3: CASRLTGPGNTIYF. The CDR3 DNA is TGTGCCAGCAGACTAACAGGGCCTGGAAACACCATATATTTT.

The CDR3 reads CASSPPDSQGNTIYF. The CDR3 region has the DNA TGTGCCAGCTCACCACCGGACAGCCAAGGAAACACCATATATTTT. This sequence joins TRBV18 and TRBJ1-3, with D perhaps matching TRBD1 (6 bases). V was cut by 0 bases and J by 4 bases, with 10 bases left in between. Germline CDR1 is KGHSH and CDR2 is LQKENI. The CDR3 extends over 15 amino acids.

The CDR3 here is CASRRSRGVQAFF. DNA of the CDR3: TGTGCCAGCAGGCGATCGCGGGGGGTCCAGGCTTTCTTT. The genes are TRBV6-5 and TRBJ1-1, with a weak D call TRBD1 (5 bases). This CDR3 comprises 13 residues. V lost 6 bases and J lost 11, with 19 bases in between. The germline gives CDR1 MNHEY, CDR2 SVGAGI.

This chain connects TRBV6-5 to TRBJ1-5; no firm D call. This CDR3 contains 12 residues. Trimming stripped 9 bases from V and 6 bases from J, with 12 bases between. Germline V lookup: CDR1 MNHEY, CDR2 SVGAGI. For the CDR3, the DNA is TGTGCCAGTCGGTCGGGCGGTCAGCCCCAGCATTTT. Its translation: CASRSGGQPQHF.

J is TRBJ2-5 and V is TRBV28; 7 nucleotides agree with TRBD1. Germline-derived CDR1 and CDR2 are MDHEN and SYDVKM. The CDR3 length is 17 residues. V was clipped by 2 bases and J by 2 bases; unmatched bases: 11. CDR3 in amino acids: CASSLGKGGEGQETQYF. In DNA, the CDR3 is TGTGCCAGCAGTTTAGGAAAAGGGGGCGAGGGTCAAGAGACCCAGTACTTC.

This chain links TRBV30 with TRBJ1-4; the D gene is possibly TRBD1 (5 bases). The germline V and J ends were trimmed by 3 bases and 1 base, with 18 bases remaining between them. Germline V lookup: CDR1 GTSNPN, CDR2 SVGIG (reference sequence). The CDR3 has 17 amino acids. CDR3 DNA: TGTGCCTGGAGGCGGGCGGGATGGGACGTAACTAATGAAAAACTGTTTTTT. Protein sequence: CAWRRAGWDVTNEKLFF.

The rearrangement joins TRBV9 to TRBJ1-2; D is unresolved. CDR1 is SGDLS, CDR2 YYNGEE, per germline. V was shortened by 4 bases and J by 4 bases, with 17 bases between the two germline ends. The CDR3 loop spans 15 amino acids. CDR3 amino acids: CASSPTPAFRYGYTF. The CDR3 region has the DNA TGTGCCAGCAGCCCTACGCCGGCGTTCCGCTATGGCTACACCTTC.

The chain employs TRBV4-2 and TRBJ2-3, with D possibly being TRBD2 (6 bases). Trimming pared 0 bases from V and 2 bases from J, leaving 9 bases between. Germline-derived CDR1 and CDR2 are LGHNA and YNFKEQ. The CDR3 spans 15 residues. This CDR3 reads CASSQDWRDTDTQYF. CDR3 sequence (DNA): TGTGCCAGCAGCCAAGACTGGCGGGACACAGATACGCAGTATTTT.

V usage is TRBV19 and J usage is TRBJ2-5, with a possible D match to TRBD2 (5 bases). CDR3 length: 17 amino acids. Trimming took off 5 bases at V and 1 base at J, with 20 bases between the two ends. CDR1 is LNHDA and CDR2 is SQIVND in the germline V gene (reference sequence). Here the CDR3 DNA reads TGTGCCAGTAGTCGGTCGTGGTGGGGAGAACCCCAAGAGACCCAGTACTTC. Protein sequence: CASSRSWWGEPQETQYF.

The rearrangement joins TRBV5-1 to TRBJ2-1; D is perhaps TRBD2 (5 bases). The germline V gene encodes CDR1 SGHRS and CDR2 YFSETQ. The CDR3 contains 17 residues. V was trimmed by 0 bases and J by 4 bases, leaving 17 bases between them. CDR3 bases: TGCGCCAGCAGCTTGGGGCTGTCGGGGTCTGGATACAATGAGCAGTTCTTC. Encoded protein: CASSLGLSGSGYNEQFF.

In this sample, this clone turned up once. The V gene is TRBV27, the J gene TRBJ2-2; 7 bases line up with TRBD1. The V gene's germline CDR1 is MNHEY and CDR2 SMNVEV (reference sequence). This CDR3 has 14 amino acids. V was clipped by 6 bases and J by 5 bases; unmatched bases: 6. The CDR3 sequence is CASSPTGWTGELFF. CDR3 DNA sequence: TGTGCCAGCAGCCCGACAGGGTGGACCGGGGAGCTGTTTTTT.

As regards this clone: The same CDR3 can be traced to other DNA sequences in this sample. This sequence joins TRBV5-1 and TRBJ2-5, with D perhaps TRBD1 (6 bases). CDR1 SGHRS and CDR2 YFSETQ come from the germline V gene. CDR3 length equals 14 residues. Between the trimmed V and J ends, which lost 0 bases and 4 bases, there was a span of 10 bases. The DNA for the CDR3 is TGCGCCAGCAGCTTGGAAGGCAGGGGAGAGACCCAGTACTTC. This gives the protein CASSLEGRGETQYF.

The chain carries TRBV11-2 and TRBJ1-3, with D unresolved. V was pared by 1 base and J by 2 bases, with 9 bases between. This CDR3 comprises 15 residues. Germline loops: CDR1 SGHAT, CDR2 FQNNGV. The CDR3 region has the DNA TGTGCCAGCAGCTTAGCTGGGGAGACTGGAAACACCATATATTTT. It yields the protein CASSLAGETGNTIYF.

The V and J genes are TRBV5-1 and TRBJ2-5; possible D gene TRBD1, 6 bases. The CDR3 runs 14 residues. V gave up 5 bases and J gave up 4 bases, with 15 bases separating them. CDR1 is SGHRS, CDR2 YFSETQ, per germline. The CDR3 sequence: CASRFPGQLETQYF. As DNA, the CDR3 is TGCGCCAGCAGATTTCCGGGACAACTAGAGACCCAGTACTTC.

V gene TRBV29-1 combines with J gene TRBJ1-1; weak D call: TRBD1 (5 bases). CDR3 length: 11 amino acids. Germline V gives CDR1 SQVTM, CDR2 ANQGSEA. With 4 bases removed from V and 11 bases from J, the gap between germline ends came to 14 bases. CDR3 amino acids: CSVARQPVAFF. In nucleotides, the CDR3 is TGCAGCGTTGCTCGACAGCCGGTGGCTTTCTTT.

The chain joins TRBV7-3 to TRBJ1-1; 10 bases fit TRBD1. Per germline, CDR1 SGHTA and CDR2 FQGTGA. The V and J ends lost 4 bases and 1 base, in that order; junction bases with no gene match: 3. The CDR3 runs to 15 residues. This chain's CDR3 is CASSSGQGSNTEAFF. For the CDR3, the DNA is TGTGCCAGCAGCTCGGGACAGGGGTCGAACACTGAAGCTTTCTTT. The full variable domain, rest sourced from reference TRBV7-3 and TRBJ1-1, is GAGVSQTPSNKVTEKGKYVELRCDPISGHTALYWYRQSLGQGPEFLIYFQGTGAADDSGLPNDRFFAVRPEGSVSTLKIQRTERGDSAVYLCASSSGQGSNTEAFFGQGTRLTVV.

V usage is TRBV28 and J usage is TRBJ1-5; D not resolved. The CDR3 has 16 residues. From germline, CDR1 is MDHEN and CDR2 SYDVKM. The V gene lost 1 base and the J gene lost 4 bases, with 14 bases spanning the gap. The CDR3, as DNA: TGTGCCAGCAGTTTATTGGGCTCGTCGGAGAATCAGCCCCAGCATTTT. Translation: CASSLLGSSENQPQHF.

This chain connects TRBV19 to TRBJ1-2, with D uncertain. V shed 4 bases and J shed 5 bases, with 14 bases lying between them. Germline assignment: CDR1 LNHDA and CDR2 SQIVND (reference sequence). The CDR3 extends over 14 amino acids. The DNA for the CDR3 is TGTGCCAGTAGTACCGCGGAGGTGCGATATGGCTACACCTTC. This codes for CASSTAEVRYGYTF.

V is TRBV7-9 and J is TRBJ2-5; 14 nucleotides agree with TRBD2. Germline assignment: CDR1 SEHNR and CDR2 FQNEAQ (reference sequence). This CDR3 region has 16 residues. J was trimmed by 4 bases and V by 2 bases; bases with no gene match: 3. The CDR3 sequence: CASSLRGTSGRETQYF. The CDR3 DNA reads as TGTGCCAGCAGCTTAAGAGGGACTAGCGGGAGAGAGACCCAGTACTTC.

The chain is built from TRBV14 and TRBJ1-4; D is undetermined. The CDR3 contains 15 residues. V shed 1 base and J shed 0 bases, with 6 bases lying between them. Per germline, CDR1 SGHDN and CDR2 FVKESK. CDR3 sequence: CASSQVRPTNEKLFF. CDR3 nucleotides: TGTGCCAGCAGCCAAGTTAGACCAACTAATGAAAAACTGTTTTTT.

The chain couples TRBV10-3 to TRBJ1-1; a weak D match, TRBD1 (5 bases). The CDR3 is made up of 14 amino acids. V lost 0 bases and J 8 bases, leaving 13 bases between the germline ends. CDR1 is ENHRY and CDR2 is SYGVKD in the germline V gene. The CDR3 region has the DNA TGTGCCATCAGTGAGTCGAGGGGCATACAAGAAGCTTTCTTT. Protein product: CAISESRGIQEAFF.

J is TRBJ1-1 and V is TRBV11-2; D is unclear. The CDR3 is 15 amino acids. Per germline, CDR1 SGHAT and CDR2 FQNNGV. V shed 4 bases and J shed 1 base, with 13 bases lying between them. DNA for the CDR3: TGTGCCAGCAGCTCTACGGGATATAAGAACACTGAAGCTTTCTTT. This gives the protein CASSSTGYKNTEAFF.